Presented here are 13 T cell receptor beta chains from one specimen sequenced in a study of blood T cell repertoires in COVID-19. Libraries were prepared by immunoSEQ multiplex PCR; TCRdb keeps only in-frame clonotypes and omits some of them. Here the sample spans around 64,000 clones, around 84% being singletons. Sequences were obtained from peripheral blood. These receptors originate from a man between 50 and 59 years old with active COVID-19.

The chain recombines TRBV9 with TRBJ2-4; 9 bases match TRBD1. The V and J ends lost 3 bases and 7 bases, in that order; junction bases with no gene match: 2. Germline-derived CDR1 and CDR2 are SGDLS and YYNGEE. The CDR3 has 13 amino acids. CDR3 protein: CASSGGQGNIQYF. CDR3 nucleotides: TGTGCCAGCAGCGGGGGACAGGGTAACATTCAGTACTTC.

This clone was detected a few times. The V gene is TRBV2, the J gene TRBJ1-4; the match to TRBD1 covers 9 bases. The V gene's germline CDR1 is SNHLY and CDR2 FYNNEI. CDR3 length: 13 residues. V gave up 11 bases and J gave up 8 bases; unmatched junction bases: 9. The CDR3 protein is CAANRGLGEKLFF. The DNA for the CDR3 is TGTGCCGCCAACAGGGGGCTTGGGGAAAAACTGTTTTTT.

This clone has a handful of counts. Other DNA sequences in the sample encode the same CDR3. The chain recombines TRBV5-1 with TRBJ1-1; D uncertain. Germline V lookup: CDR1 SGHRS, CDR2 YFSETQ. V was shortened by 1 base and J by 1 base, with 8 bases between the two germline ends. There are 14 residues in the CDR3. Written as DNA, the CDR3 is TGCGCCAGCAGCTTGAGCACAGCGAACACTGAAGCTTTCTTT. This translates into CASSLSTANTEAFF.

This rearrangement joins TRBV12-1 to TRBJ2-3; TRBD2 is the table's D call, not checked against the DNA. TRBV12-1 is a pseudogene. There are 16 residues in the CDR3. The CDR3 nucleotides read TGTGCCAGCAGCTTTGAGCCTAGCGGGAGCACAGATACGCAGTATTTT. This gives the protein CASSFEPSGSTDTQYF.

The CDR3 reads CASSPDIAGGAGELFF. The CDR3, as DNA: TGCGCCAGCAGCCCCGATATAGCGGGGGGGGCCGGGGAGCTGTTTTTT. V is TRBV4-1 and J is TRBJ2-2, with TRBD2 matching over 11 bases. In germline, CDR1 is MGHRA, CDR2 YSYEKL. V trimming: 4 bases; J trimming: 6 bases; junction bases outside the gene matches: 7. This CDR3 has 16 amino acids.

The chain links TRBV10-3 to TRBJ2-3; 10 nucleotides line up with TRBD2. This CDR3 contains 14 residues. The V gene's germline CDR1 is ENHRY and CDR2 SYGVKD. J gave up 5 bases and V 7 bases, and 6 bases lay outside the gene matches. The CDR3, as DNA: TGTGCCATCAAAAGCGGGGGGGCTGTAGATACGCAGTATTTT. Translation gives CAIKSGGAVDTQYF.

V usage is TRBV2 and J usage is TRBJ1-5; 9 bases fit TRBD1. Germline V gene data show CDR1 as SNHLY and CDR2 as FYNNEI. This CDR3 contains 17 residues. The junction had 11 bases not matched to a gene; V was cut back by 4 bases and J by 4 bases. The CDR3 coding sequence is TGTGCCAGCAGTGTATCCGGGACAGGGTATAGGAATCAGCCCCAGCATTTT. Amino acids: CASSVSGTGYRNQPQHF.

The chain carries TRBV6-4 and TRBJ2-1, with 10 bases identical to TRBD2. The CDR3 has 15 amino acids. Germline CDR1 is MRHNA and CDR2 is SNTAGT. Germline trimming cut 4 bases from V and 5 bases from J; bases unmatched to any gene: 5. CDR3 in DNA: TGTGCCAGCAGTGTCCGGACTAGCGGCAACAATGAGCAGTTCTTC. Translated: CASSVRTSGNNEQFF.

The rearrangement joins TRBV7-2 to TRBJ2-7; 7 bases are a match to TRBD1. CDR3 length equals 15 residues. V dropped 3 bases and J dropped 9; count of bases not matched to a gene: 14. In germline, CDR1 is SGHTA, CDR2 FQGNSA. The CDR3 sequence: CASSFTSSTGVGQYF. CDR3 bases: TGTGCCAGCAGCTTTACCTCGTCCACAGGGGTAGGGCAGTACTTC.

This rearrangement joins TRBV19 to TRBJ2-7, with 10 bases lining up with TRBD1. Looked up from germline, CDR1 is LNHDA and CDR2 is SQIVND (reference sequence). This CDR3 comprises 15 residues. The V segment lost 2 bases and the J segment 3 bases; nucleotides outside the gene matches: 4. The CDR3 bases are TGTGCCAGTAGTATACTCGGGACAGGGGACTACGAGCAGTACTTC. Protein: CASSILGTGDYEQYF.

As to this clone: The same CDR3 also results from other DNA sequences found in this sample. The genes are TRBV28 and TRBJ2-6; unclear D gene. The CDR3 loop spans 14 amino acids. In germline, CDR1 is MDHEN, CDR2 SYDVKM. Trimming took 3 bases from V and 0 from J, leaving 3 bases between them. CDR3 DNA sequence: TGTGCCAGCAGTTTGAGCTCTGGGGCCAACGTCCTGACTTTC. It yields the protein CASSLSSGANVLTF.

The V call is TRBV2, the J call TRBJ2-5; perhaps TRBD2 as D (6 bases). V was clipped by 6 bases and J by 5 bases, with 13 bases between them. This CDR3 is built from 13 residues. CDR1 and CDR2 (germline): SNHLY, FYNNEI. CDR3 nucleotides: TGTGCCAGCAGGCCAACGGGAGCGGAGACCCAGTACTTC. This encodes CASRPTGAETQYF.

This sequence joins TRBV21-1 and TRBJ2-5; TRBD1 is the table's D call and was not checked against the DNA. TRBV21-1 counts as a pseudogene. The CDR3 contains 16 residues. The DNA of the CDR3 is TGTGCCAGCAGCAAGGGAAAGACAGGGGGCCGGGAGACCCAGTACTTC. As protein: CASSKGKTGGRETQYF.